What follows are 20 T cell receptor beta chains derived from one specimen sequenced in a study of identifying expanded T cells in peripheral blood. Sequencing used immunoSEQ multiplex PCR; TCRdb keeps in-frame clones, though not all of them. The sample shows around 100,000 clones, 88% of them seen only once. Sequencing was carried out using blood. These receptors were collected from a person between 18 and 75 years old in good health.

The V and J genes are TRBV30 and TRBJ2-7; D not certain. There are 11 residues in the CDR3. Trimming took off 2 bases at V and 6 bases at J, with 8 bases between the two ends. CDR1 and CDR2 from the germline V gene are GTSNPN and SVGIG (reference sequence). The CDR3 coding sequence is TGTGCCTGGAGTCCCTCGGGCGAGCAGTACTTC. It encodes CAWSPSGEQYF.

The rearrangement joins TRBV29-1 to TRBJ1-1; D ambiguous. CDR3 length equals 13 residues. CDR1 and CDR2 (germline): SQVTM, ANQGSEA. Trimming stripped 3 bases from V and 3 bases from J, with 11 bases between. CDR3 sequence: CSVDPDLDTEAFF. The CDR3 DNA reads as TGCAGCGTTGACCCGGATTTGGACACTGAAGCTTTCTTT.

DNA for the CDR3: TGTGCCAGCAGCTTAGAGACAGGAAATTCACCCCTCCACTTT. Residues: CASSLETGNSPLHF. J is TRBJ1-6 and V is TRBV11-2, with a possible D match to TRBD1 (6 bases). V was trimmed by 0 bases and J by 7 bases, leaving 7 bases between them. Germline CDR1 SGHAT, CDR2 FQNNGV. The CDR3 runs 14 residues.

The chain links TRBV9 to TRBJ2-6, with 8 positions matching TRBD1. V gave up 2 bases and J gave up 3 bases; unmatched junction bases: 7. The germline V gene encodes CDR1 SGDLS and CDR2 YYNGEE. The CDR3 extends over 17 amino acids. CDR3 sequence: CASSVVGTGGGANVLTF. The CDR3 DNA reads TGTGCCAGCAGCGTGGTAGGGACAGGCGGTGGGGCCAACGTCCTGACTTTC.

This chain connects TRBV6-5 to TRBJ1-1; 8 positions agree with TRBD1. V shed 0 bases, J shed 5 bases, and the junction held 5 bases outside the gene matches. This CDR3 comprises 15 residues. Germline CDR1 MNHEY, CDR2 SVGAGI. In DNA, the CDR3 is TGTGCCAGCAGTTACTCCGGACAGGGCAATACTGAAGCTTTCTTT. Translated: CASSYSGQGNTEAFF.

The chain links TRBV6-1 to TRBJ1-5, with D perhaps matching TRBD1 (5 bases). The CDR3 spans 13 residues. Trimming took off 5 bases at V and 5 bases at J, with 10 bases between the two ends. The V gene's germline CDR1 is MNHNS and CDR2 SASEGT. The CDR3 sequence is CASSSGPHQPQHF. For the CDR3, the DNA is TGTGCCAGCAGTTCAGGGCCCCATCAGCCCCAGCATTTT.

This chain connects TRBV6-1 to TRBJ2-1; no clear D. Trimming removed 6 bases at V and 4 bases at J, with 13 bases between. The length of the CDR3 is 14 residues. Per the germline V gene, CDR1 is MNHNS and CDR2 is SASEGT. For the CDR3, the DNA is TGTGCCAGCAGCTTATCGGACGGGTACAATGAGCAGTTCTTC. Protein sequence: CASSLSDGYNEQFF.

This clone was detected only once. The chain joins TRBV10-3 to TRBJ2-7; 10 bases map to TRBD1. The CDR3 has 14 residues. Germline V gene sequence: CDR1 ENHRY, CDR2 SYGVKD. With V trimmed by 5 bases and J by 6 bases, 7 bases remained unmatched. CDR3 coding DNA: TGTGCCATCAGTACCGGGACAGGGGAGGCCGAGCAGTACTTC. As protein: CAISTGTGEAEQYF.

J is TRBJ2-2 and V is TRBV5-1; D tentatively fits TRBD1 or TRBD2 (6 bases each). Looked up from germline, CDR1 is SGHRS and CDR2 is YFSETQ. Trimming pared 2 bases from V and 5 bases from J, leaving 16 bases between. The CDR3 covers 16 residues. Written as DNA, the CDR3 is TGCGCCAGCAGCTTACTTCGGGGGCTGGGGACCGGGGAGCTGTTTTTT. Translated, it gives CASSLLRGLGTGELFF. The variable domain in full, with the rest retrieved from reference TRBV5-1 and TRBJ2-2, is KAGVTQTPRYLIKTRGQQVTLSCSPISGHRSVSWYQQTPGQGLQFLFEYFSETQRNKGNFPGRFSGRQFSNSRSEMNVSTLELGDSALYLCASSLLRGLGTGELFFGEGSRLTVL.

The chain links TRBV5-1 to TRBJ2-5; D is possibly TRBD1 or TRBD2 (5 bases each). Per germline, CDR1 SGHRS and CDR2 YFSETQ. The CDR3 spans 15 residues. Trimming stripped 3 bases from V and 2 bases from J, with 14 bases between. This CDR3 is CASSSSLGTQETQYF. DNA of the CDR3: TGCGCCAGCAGCTCGTCCTTGGGGACGCAAGAGACCCAGTACTTC.

The chain carries TRBV19 and TRBJ1-1; D remains unclear. V was trimmed by 7 bases and J by 4 bases, leaving 16 bases between them. The CDR3 length is 14 residues. Germline CDR1 reads LNHDA; CDR2 reads SQIVND (reference sequence). The DNA of the CDR3 is TGTGCCAGTAAACCCGGCGTGGGTTTCACTGAAGCTTTCTTT. Encoded protein: CASKPGVGFTEAFF.

This chain joins TRBV9 and TRBJ2-1; D might be TRBD1 (6 bases). The CDR3 has 16 residues. Trimming pared 0 bases from V and 3 bases from J, leaving 13 bases between. Germline loops: CDR1 SGDLS, CDR2 YYNGEE. CDR3 loop: CASSVDPGVLYNEQFF. Written as DNA, the CDR3 is TGTGCCAGCAGCGTAGATCCAGGGGTCCTCTACAATGAGCAGTTCTTC.

This chain uses TRBV5-6 with TRBJ1-1, with D perhaps TRBD1 (5 bases). The germline V gene encodes CDR1 SGHDT and CDR2 YYEEEE. The CDR3 length is 16 residues. The germline V and J ends were trimmed by 4 bases and 1 base, with 17 bases remaining between them. The CDR3 bases are TGTGCCAGCAGCCCACGGCCCCGCCAGGGGAACACTGAAGCTTTCTTT. Protein: CASSPRPRQGNTEAFF.

J is TRBJ1-2 and V is TRBV19; tentatively, D is TRBD1 (6 bases). Germline V CDR1 and CDR2: LNHDA, SQIVND (reference sequence). V lost 5 bases and J lost 6, with 19 bases in between. The CDR3 has 15 amino acids. The CDR3 reads CASSLFSGATHGYTF. The CDR3 region has the DNA TGTGCCAGTAGTCTATTCTCAGGGGCAACGCATGGCTACACCTTC.

This clone was detected only once. The V gene is TRBV10-1, the J gene TRBJ1-1; D is undetermined. Trimming took off 3 bases at V and 1 base at J, with 6 bases between the two ends. This CDR3 spans 13 amino acids. Germline loops: CDR1 WNHNN, CDR2 SYGVQD (reference sequence). As DNA, the CDR3 is TGCGCCAGCAGTGAAAAGCCGAACACTGAAGCTTTCTTT. Amino acid sequence: CASSEKPNTEAFF.

The chain uses TRBV9 and TRBJ2-3; 9 bases match TRBD2. The CDR3 consists of 16 residues. J was trimmed by 5 bases and V by 0 bases; bases with no gene match: 7. Germline CDR1 and CDR2: SGDLS and YYNGEE. Written as DNA, the CDR3 is TGTGCCAGCAGCGTAGGGGTTAGCGGGGGATTAGATACGCAGTATTTT. Its protein product is CASSVGVSGGLDTQYF.

This CDR3 is CASGQGVGANVLTF. CDR3 in DNA: TGTGCTAGTGGTCAAGGGGTAGGGGCCAACGTCCTGACTTTC. V and J are TRBV12-5 and TRBJ2-6; D perhaps matches TRBD1 (5 bases). Trimming left V 5 bases short and J 4 bases short, with 9 bases between. CDR1 is LGHNT, CDR2 FRNRAP, per germline. This CDR3 contains 14 residues.

The chain uses TRBV5-4 and TRBJ1-6, with D maybe TRBD1 (6 bases). The CDR3 contains 15 residues. Per the germline V gene, CDR1 is SGHNT and CDR2 is YYREEE (reference sequence). V lost 0 bases, J lost 11 bases, and 15 bases lay in between. CDR3: CASSLARRAGAPLHF. The CDR3 DNA reads as TGTGCCAGCAGCTTGGCCCGCAGGGCAGGGGCACCCCTCCACTTT.

This clone was picked up a small number of times. The chain employs TRBV5-1 and TRBJ1-5; D ambiguous. The V end was cut by 0 bases, the J end by 5 bases, with 12 bases between. The CDR3 runs to 15 residues. Germline V CDR1 and CDR2: SGHRS, YFSETQ. The CDR3 loop reads CASSLEGRVDQPQHF. The CDR3 DNA reads as TGCGCCAGCAGCTTGGAAGGGAGGGTCGATCAGCCCCAGCATTTT. The full variable domain, its missing parts supplied by reference TRBV5-1 and TRBJ1-5, is KAGVTQTPRYLIKTRGQQVTLSCSPISGHRSVSWYQQTPGQGLQFLFEYFSETQRNKGNFPGRFSGRQFSNSRSEMNVSTLELGDSALYLCASSLEGRVDQPQHFGDGTRLSIL.

V usage is TRBV19 and J usage is TRBJ2-7; D call uncertain. This CDR3 contains 13 residues. Germline V gene data show CDR1 as LNHDA and CDR2 as SQIVND (reference sequence). V lost 3 bases and J lost 4, with 10 bases in between. The CDR3 DNA sequence: TGTGCCAGTAGTATCCCCCAGGCTTACGAGCAGTACTTC. Protein: CASSIPQAYEQYF.